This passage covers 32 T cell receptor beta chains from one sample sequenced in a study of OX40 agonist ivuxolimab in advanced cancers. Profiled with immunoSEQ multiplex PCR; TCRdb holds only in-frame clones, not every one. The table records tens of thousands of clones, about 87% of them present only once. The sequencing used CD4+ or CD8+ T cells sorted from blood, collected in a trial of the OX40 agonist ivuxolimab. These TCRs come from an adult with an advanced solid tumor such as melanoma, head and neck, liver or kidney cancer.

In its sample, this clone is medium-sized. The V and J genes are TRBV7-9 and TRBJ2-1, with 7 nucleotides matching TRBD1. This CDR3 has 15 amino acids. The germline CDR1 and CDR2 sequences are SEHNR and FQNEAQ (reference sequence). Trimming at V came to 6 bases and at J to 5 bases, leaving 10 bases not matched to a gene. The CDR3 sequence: CASRKDGTEDNEQFF. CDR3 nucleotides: TGTGCCAGCAGAAAAGACGGGACAGAAGACAATGAGCAGTTCTTC.

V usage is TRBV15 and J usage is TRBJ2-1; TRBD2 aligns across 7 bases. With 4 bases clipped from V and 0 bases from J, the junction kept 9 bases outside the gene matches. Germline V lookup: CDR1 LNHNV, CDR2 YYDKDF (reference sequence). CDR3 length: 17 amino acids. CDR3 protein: CATSTSAGRSSYNEQFF. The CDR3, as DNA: TGTGCCACCAGCACTTCAGCGGGGCGCAGCTCCTACAATGAGCAGTTCTTC. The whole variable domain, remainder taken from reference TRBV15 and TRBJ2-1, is DAMVIQNPRYQVTQFGKPVTLSCSQTLNHNVMYWYQQKSSQAPKLLFHYYDKDFNNEADTPDNFQSRRPNTSFCFLDIRSPGLGDTAMYLCATSTSAGRSSYNEQFFGPGTRLTVL.

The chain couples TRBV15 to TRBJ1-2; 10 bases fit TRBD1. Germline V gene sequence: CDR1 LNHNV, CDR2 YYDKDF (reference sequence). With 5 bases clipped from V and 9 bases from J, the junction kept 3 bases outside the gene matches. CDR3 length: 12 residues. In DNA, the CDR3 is TGTGCCACCAGCCCGGGACAGGGGAGCTACACCTTC. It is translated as CATSPGQGSYTF.

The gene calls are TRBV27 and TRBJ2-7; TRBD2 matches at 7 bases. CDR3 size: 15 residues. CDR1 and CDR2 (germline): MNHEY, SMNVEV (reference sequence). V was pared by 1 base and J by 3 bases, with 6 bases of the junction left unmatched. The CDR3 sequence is CASSLYGRSSYEQYF. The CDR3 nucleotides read TGTGCCAGCAGTTTATACGGGAGGAGTAGCTACGAGCAGTACTTC.

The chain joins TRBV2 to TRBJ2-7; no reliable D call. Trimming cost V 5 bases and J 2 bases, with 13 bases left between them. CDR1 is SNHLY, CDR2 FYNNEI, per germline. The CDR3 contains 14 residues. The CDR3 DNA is TGTGCCAGCAGTTGGCGTTTGGGTCCCTACGAGCAGTACTTC. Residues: CASSWRLGPYEQYF.

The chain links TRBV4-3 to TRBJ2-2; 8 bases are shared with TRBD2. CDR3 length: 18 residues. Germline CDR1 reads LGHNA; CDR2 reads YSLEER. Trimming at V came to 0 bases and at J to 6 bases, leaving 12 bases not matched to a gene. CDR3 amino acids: CASSQDKAGALAAGELFF. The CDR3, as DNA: TGCGCCAGCAGCCAAGATAAAGCGGGGGCCCTCGCCGCCGGGGAGCTGTTTTTT.

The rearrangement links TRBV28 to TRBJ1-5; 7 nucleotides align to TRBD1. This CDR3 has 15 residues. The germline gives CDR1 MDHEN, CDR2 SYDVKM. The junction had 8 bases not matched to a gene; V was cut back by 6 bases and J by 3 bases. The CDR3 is CASRVGTESNQPQHF. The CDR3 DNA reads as TGTGCCAGCAGAGTCGGGACAGAGTCCAATCAGCCCCAGCATTTT.

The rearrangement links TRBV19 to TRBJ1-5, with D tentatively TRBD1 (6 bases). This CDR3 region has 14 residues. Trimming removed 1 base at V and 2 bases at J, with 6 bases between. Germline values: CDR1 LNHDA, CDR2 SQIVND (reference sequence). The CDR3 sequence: CASSIGTGNQPQHF. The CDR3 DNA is TGTGCCAGTAGTATAGGGACAGGCAATCAGCCCCAGCATTTT. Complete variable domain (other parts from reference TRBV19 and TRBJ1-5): DGGITQSPKYLFRKEGQNVTLSCEQNLNHDAMYWYRQDPGQGLRLIYYSQIVNDFQKGDIAEGYSVSREKKESFPLTVTSAQKNPTAFYLCASSIGTGNQPQHFGDGTRLSIL.

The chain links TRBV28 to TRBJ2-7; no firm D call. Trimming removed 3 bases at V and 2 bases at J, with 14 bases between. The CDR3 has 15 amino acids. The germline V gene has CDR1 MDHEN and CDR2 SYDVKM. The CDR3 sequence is CASSLGVGMTYEQYF. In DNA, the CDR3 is TGTGCCAGCAGTTTGGGTGTCGGAATGACCTACGAGCAGTACTTC.

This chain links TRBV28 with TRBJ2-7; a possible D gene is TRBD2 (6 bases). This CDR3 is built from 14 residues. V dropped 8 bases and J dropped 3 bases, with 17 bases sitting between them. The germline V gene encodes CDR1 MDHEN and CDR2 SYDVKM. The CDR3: CASAIGQGGYEQYF. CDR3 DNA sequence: TGTGCCAGCGCAATAGGGCAGGGAGGCTACGAGCAGTACTTC.

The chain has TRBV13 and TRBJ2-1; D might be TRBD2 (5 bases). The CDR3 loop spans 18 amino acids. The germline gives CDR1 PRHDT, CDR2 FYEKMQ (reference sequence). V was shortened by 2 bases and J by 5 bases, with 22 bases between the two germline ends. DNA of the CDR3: TGTGCCAGCAGCTTAAGAGGGTGGAAGGCTACGAGAAACAATGAGCAGTTCTTC. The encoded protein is CASSLRGWKATRNNEQFF.

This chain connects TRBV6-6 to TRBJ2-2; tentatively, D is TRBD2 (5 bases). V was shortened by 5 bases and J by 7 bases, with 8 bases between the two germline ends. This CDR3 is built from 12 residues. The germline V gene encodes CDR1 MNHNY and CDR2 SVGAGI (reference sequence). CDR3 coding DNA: TGTGCCAGCAGTCTACGGGGCGGGGAGCTGTTTTTT. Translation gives CASSLRGGELFF.

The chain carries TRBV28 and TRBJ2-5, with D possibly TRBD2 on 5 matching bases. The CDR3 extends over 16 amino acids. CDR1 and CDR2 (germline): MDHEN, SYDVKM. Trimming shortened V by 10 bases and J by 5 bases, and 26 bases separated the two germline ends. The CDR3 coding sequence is TGTGCCACCTACCCGGAGGATACCCCACCCGATGAGACCCAGTACTTC. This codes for CATYPEDTPPDETQYF.

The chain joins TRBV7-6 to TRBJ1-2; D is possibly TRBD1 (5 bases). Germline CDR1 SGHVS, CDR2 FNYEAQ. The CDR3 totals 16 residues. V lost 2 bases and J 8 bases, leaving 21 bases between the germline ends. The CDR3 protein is CASSLIIGGVGYGYTF. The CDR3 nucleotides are TGTGCCAGCAGCTTAATCATTGGGGGGGTCGGTTACGGCTACACCTTC. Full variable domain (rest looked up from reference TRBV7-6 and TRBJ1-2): GAGVSQSPRYKVTKRGQDVALRCDPISGHVSLYWYRQALGQGPEFLTYFNYEAQQDKSGLPNDRFSAERPEGSISTLTIQRTEQRDSAMYRCASSLIIGGVGYGYTFGSGTRLTVV.

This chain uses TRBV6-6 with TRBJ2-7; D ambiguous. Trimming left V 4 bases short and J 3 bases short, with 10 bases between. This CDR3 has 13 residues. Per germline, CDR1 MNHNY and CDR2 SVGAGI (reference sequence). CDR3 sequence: CASSFGRDYEQYF. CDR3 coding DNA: TGTGCCAGCAGTTTCGGAAGGGACTACGAGCAGTACTTC.

CDR3 loop: CASSLERQGYGYTF. The CDR3, as DNA: TGTGCCAGCAGCTTAGAGCGGCAGGGCTATGGCTACACCTTC. The chain links TRBV7-2 to TRBJ1-2; D perhaps matches TRBD1 (5 bases). Deletions cut 1 base from V and 4 bases from J, with 10 bases between. The CDR3 extends over 14 amino acids. Per germline, CDR1 SGHTA and CDR2 FQGNSA. Drawing the rest from reference TRBV7-2 and TRBJ1-2, the complete variable domain is GAGVSQSPSNKVTEKGKDVELRCDPISGHTALYWYRQSLGQGLEFLIYFQGNSAPDKSGLPSDRFSAERTGGSVSTLTIQRTQQEDSAVYLCASSLERQGYGYTFGSGTRLTVV.

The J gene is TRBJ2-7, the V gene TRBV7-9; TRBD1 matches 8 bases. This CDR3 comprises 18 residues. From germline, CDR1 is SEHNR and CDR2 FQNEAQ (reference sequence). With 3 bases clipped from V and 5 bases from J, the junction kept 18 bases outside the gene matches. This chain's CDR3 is CASSFREIGQGRGNEQYF. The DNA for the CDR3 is TGTGCCAGCAGCTTCAGAGAGATAGGACAGGGCCGAGGGAACGAGCAGTACTTC.

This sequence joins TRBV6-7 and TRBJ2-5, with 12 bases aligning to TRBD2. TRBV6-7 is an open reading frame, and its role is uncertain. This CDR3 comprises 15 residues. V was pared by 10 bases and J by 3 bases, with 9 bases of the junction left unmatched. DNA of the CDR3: TGTGCCACTACAAGGAGGACTAGCGGGGAAGAGACCCAGTACTTC. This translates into CATTRRTSGEETQYF.

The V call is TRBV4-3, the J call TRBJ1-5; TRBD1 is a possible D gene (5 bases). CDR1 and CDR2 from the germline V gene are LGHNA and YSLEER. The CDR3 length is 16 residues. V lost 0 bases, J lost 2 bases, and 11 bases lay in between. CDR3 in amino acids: CASSQDLGERNQPQHF. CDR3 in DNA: TGCGCCAGCAGCCAAGATTTGGGGGAACGCAATCAGCCCCAGCATTTT.

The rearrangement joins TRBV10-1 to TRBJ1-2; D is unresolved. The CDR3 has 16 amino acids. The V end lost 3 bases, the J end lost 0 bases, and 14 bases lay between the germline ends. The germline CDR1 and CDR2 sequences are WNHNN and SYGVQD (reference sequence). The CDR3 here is CASSEWKGLTNYGYTF. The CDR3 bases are TGCGCCAGCAGTGAATGGAAGGGCCTGACTAACTATGGCTACACCTTC.

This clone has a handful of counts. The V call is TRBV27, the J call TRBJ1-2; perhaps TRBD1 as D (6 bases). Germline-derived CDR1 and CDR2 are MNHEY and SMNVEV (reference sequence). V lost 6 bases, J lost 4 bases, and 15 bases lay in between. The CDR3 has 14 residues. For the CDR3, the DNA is TGTGCCAGCAGCCCAATTGGACAGTTCTATGGCTACACCTTC. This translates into CASSPIGQFYGYTF.

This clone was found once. This CDR3 is CASSLGASLSTDTQYF. The DNA for the CDR3 is TGTGCCAGCAGCTTGGGGGCTAGCCTTAGCACAGATACGCAGTATTTT. This chain connects TRBV5-8 to TRBJ2-3, with D perhaps matching TRBD2 (5 bases). Trimming pared 0 bases from V and 0 bases from J, leaving 11 bases between. Germline V gives CDR1 SGHTS, CDR2 YDEGEE. This CDR3 contains 16 residues. Together with reference TRBV5-8 and TRBJ2-3, the CDR3 gives the full variable domain: EAGVTQSPTHLIKTRGQQATLRCSPISGHTSVYWYQQALGLGLQFLLWYDEGEERNRGNFPPRFSGRQFPNYSSELNVNALELEDSALYLCASSLGASLSTDTQYFGPGTRLTVL.

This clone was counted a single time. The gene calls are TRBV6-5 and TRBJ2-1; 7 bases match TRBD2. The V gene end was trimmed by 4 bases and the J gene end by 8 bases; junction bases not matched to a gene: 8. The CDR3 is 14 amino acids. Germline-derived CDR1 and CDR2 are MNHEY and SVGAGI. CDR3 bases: TGTGCCAGCAGTTCCGTCGGGAGGATCTATGAGCAGTTCTTC. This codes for CASSSVGRIYEQFF.

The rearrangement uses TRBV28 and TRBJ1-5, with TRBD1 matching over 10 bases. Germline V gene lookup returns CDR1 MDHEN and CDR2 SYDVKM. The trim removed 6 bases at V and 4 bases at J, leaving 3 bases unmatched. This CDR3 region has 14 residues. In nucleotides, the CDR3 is TGTGCCAGCAGAACGGACAGGGGGAATCAGCCCCAGCATTTT. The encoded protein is CASRTDRGNQPQHF.

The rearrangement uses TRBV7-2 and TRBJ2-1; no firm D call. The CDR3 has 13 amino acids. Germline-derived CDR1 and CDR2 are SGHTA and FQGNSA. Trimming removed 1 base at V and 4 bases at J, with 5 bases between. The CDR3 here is CASSLGRYNEQFF. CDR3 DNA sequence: TGTGCCAGCAGCTTAGGACGTTACAATGAGCAGTTCTTC.

The CDR3 region is CASSGWGAGETQYF. In DNA form, the CDR3 reads TGCGCCAGCAGTGGTTGGGGGGCAGGTGAGACCCAGTACTTC. This sequence joins TRBV10-2 and TRBJ2-5; D possibly uses TRBD1 or TRBD2 (6 bases each). CDR1 and CDR2 from the germline V gene are WSHSY and SAAADI. The CDR3 runs to 14 residues. V lost 4 bases to trimming and J lost 5 bases, with 14 bases between them.

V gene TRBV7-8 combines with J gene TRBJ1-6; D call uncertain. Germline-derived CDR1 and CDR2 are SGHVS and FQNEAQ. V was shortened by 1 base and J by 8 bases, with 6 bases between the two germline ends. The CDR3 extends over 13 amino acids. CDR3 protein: CASSLGWDSPLHF. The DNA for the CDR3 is TGTGCCAGCAGCTTAGGGTGGGATTCACCCCTCCACTTT.

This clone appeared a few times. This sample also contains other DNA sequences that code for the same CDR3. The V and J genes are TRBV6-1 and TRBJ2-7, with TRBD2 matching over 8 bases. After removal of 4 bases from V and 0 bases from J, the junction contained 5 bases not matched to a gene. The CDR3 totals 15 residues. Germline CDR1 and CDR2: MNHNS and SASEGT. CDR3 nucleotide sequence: TGTGCCAGCAGTGTTGGTAGCGGGATCTCCTACGAGCAGTACTTC. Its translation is CASSVGSGISYEQYF.

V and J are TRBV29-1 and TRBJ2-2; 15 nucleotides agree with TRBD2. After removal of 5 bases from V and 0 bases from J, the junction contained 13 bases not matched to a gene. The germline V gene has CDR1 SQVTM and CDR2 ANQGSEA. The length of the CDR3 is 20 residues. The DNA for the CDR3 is TGCAGCGTTTCCCTCGTTATTGGACTAGCGGGGGGGGCGAACACCGGGGAGCTGTTTTTT. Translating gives CSVSLVIGLAGGANTGELFF.

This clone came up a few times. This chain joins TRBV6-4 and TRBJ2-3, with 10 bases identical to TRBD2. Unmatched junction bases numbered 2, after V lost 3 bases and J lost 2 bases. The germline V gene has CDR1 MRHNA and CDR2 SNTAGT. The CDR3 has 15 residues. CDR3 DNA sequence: TGTGCCAGCAGTGAAGCGGGGGGGCACACAGATACGCAGTATTTT. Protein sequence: CASSEAGGHTDTQYF.

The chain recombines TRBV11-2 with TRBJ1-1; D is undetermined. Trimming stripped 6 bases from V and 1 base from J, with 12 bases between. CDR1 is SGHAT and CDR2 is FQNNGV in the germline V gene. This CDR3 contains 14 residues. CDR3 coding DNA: TGTGCCAGCAGTTACGCTCTGGGGAACACTGAAGCTTTCTTT. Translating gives CASSYALGNTEAFF.

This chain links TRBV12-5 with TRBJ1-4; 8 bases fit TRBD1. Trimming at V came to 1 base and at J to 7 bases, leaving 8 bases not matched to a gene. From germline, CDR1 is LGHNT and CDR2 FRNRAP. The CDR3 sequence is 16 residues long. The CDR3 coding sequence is TGTGCTAGTGGTTTGGGGGTAGGGACAGGAGGTGAAAAACTGTTTTTT. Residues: CASGLGVGTGGEKLFF. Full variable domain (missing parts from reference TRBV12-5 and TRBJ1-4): DARVTQTPRHKVTEMGQEVTMRCQPILGHNTVFWYRQTMMQGLELLAYFRNRAPLDDSGMPKDRFSAEMPDATLATLKIQPSEPRDSAVYFCASGLGVGTGGEKLFFGSGTQLSVL.